The source of this T cell receptor (beta chain) is a study of T cells in Graves' hyperthyroidism and ophthalmopathy. The CDR3 contains 17 residues. Per the germline V gene, CDR1 is SGHRS and CDR2 is YFSETQ. V lost 3 bases to trimming and J lost 3 bases; unmatched junction nucleotides: 14. RNA transcripts served as the template for amplifying TCR beta CDR3 regions. The HTBI primer set was used in a first-round RT-PCR of the TCR CDR3. TCRdb ran MiXCR on the multiplex PCR reads and lists one entry per CDR3 protein. The sample carries 300,000 to 450,000 distinct CDR3 sequences, approximately 25% recorded once. Only a few counts were recorded for this clonotype. Its antigen is currently unknown. In patients aged 18 to 65, hyperthyroidism was newly diagnosed, with duration under 2 months. Around 10 ml fresh peripheral blood yielded the PBMCs. General observations from the study: Most thyroid clonotypes expanded above 0.001 appeared in blood too.

Material: blood. The chain links TRBV5-1 to TRBJ2-5; TRBD1 matches 7 bases. This clonotype originated in a man aged 50 or older with Graves' hyperthyroidism. The CDR3 bases are TGCGCCAGCAGCTGGGGACCCTACAGGGGTGCCGAAGAGACCCAGTACTTC. This sequence encodes CASSWGPYRGAEETQYF.